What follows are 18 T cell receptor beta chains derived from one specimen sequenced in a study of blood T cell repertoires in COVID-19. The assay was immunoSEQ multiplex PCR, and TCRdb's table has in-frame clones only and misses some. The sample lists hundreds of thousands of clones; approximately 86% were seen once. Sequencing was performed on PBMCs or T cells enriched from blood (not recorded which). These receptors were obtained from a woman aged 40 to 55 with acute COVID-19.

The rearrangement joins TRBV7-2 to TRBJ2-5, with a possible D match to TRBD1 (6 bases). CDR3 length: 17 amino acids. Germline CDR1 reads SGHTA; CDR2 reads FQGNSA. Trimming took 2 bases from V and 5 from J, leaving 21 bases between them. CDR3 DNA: TGTGCCAGCAGCTTATTAGGGGTGGGGACACAAATGGAGACCCAGTACTTC. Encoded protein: CASSLLGVGTQMETQYF. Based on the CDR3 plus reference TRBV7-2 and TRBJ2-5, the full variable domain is GAGVSQSPSNKVTEKGKDVELRCDPISGHTALYWYRQSLGQGLEFLIYFQGNSAPDKSGLPSDRFSAERTGGSVSTLTIQRTQQEDSAVYLCASSLLGVGTQMETQYFGPGTRLLVL.

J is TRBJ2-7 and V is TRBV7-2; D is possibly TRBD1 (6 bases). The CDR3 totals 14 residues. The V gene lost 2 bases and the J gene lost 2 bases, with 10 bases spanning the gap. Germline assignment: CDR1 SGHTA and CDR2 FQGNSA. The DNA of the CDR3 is TGTGCCAGCAGCTTACGACAGGCCCCCTACGAGCAGTACTTC. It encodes CASSLRQAPYEQYF.

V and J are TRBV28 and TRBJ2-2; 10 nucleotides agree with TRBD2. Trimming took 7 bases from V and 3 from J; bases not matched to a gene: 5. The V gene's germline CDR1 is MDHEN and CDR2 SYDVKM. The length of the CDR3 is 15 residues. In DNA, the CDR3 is TGTGCCAGCAACCTTCTAGCGGGAGACACCGGGGAGCTGTTTTTT. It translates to CASNLLAGDTGELFF.

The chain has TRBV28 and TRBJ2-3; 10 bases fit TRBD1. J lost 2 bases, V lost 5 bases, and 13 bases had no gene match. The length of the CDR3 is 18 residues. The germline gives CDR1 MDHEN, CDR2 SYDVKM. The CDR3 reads CASSGTGTGVPFTDTQYF. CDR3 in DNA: TGTGCCAGCAGTGGAACCGGGACAGGGGTCCCCTTCACAGATACGCAGTATTTT. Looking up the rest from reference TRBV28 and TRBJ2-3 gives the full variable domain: DVKVTQSSRYLVKRTGEKVFLECVQDMDHENMFWYRQDPGLGLRLIYFSYDVKMKEKGDIPEGYSVSREKKERFSLILESASTNQTSMYLCASSGTGTGVPFTDTQYFGPGTRLTVL.

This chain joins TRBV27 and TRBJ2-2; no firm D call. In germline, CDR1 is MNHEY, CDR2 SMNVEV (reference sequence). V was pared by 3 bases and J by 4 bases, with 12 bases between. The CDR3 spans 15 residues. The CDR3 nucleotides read TGTGCCAGCAGTTTTAGGAGTCACCCCACCGGGGAGCTGTTTTTT. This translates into CASSFRSHPTGELFF.

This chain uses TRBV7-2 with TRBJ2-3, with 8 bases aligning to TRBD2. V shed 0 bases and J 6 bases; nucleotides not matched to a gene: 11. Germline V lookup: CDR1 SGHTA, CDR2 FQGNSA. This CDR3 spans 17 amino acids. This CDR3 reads CASSLAWPGLGGDTQYF. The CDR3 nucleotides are TGTGCCAGCAGCTTAGCTTGGCCGGGACTAGGCGGGGATACGCAGTATTTT.

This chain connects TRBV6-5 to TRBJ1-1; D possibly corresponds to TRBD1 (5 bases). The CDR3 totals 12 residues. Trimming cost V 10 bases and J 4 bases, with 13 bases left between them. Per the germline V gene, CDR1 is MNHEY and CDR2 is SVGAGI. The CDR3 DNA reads TGTGCCACCACGGGGGGAGGCACTGAAGCTTTCTTT. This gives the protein CATTGGGTEAFF.

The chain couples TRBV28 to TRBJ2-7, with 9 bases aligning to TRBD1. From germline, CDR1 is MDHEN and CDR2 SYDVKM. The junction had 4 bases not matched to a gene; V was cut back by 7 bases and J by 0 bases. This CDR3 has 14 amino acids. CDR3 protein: CASTGQGSSYEQYF. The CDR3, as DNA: TGTGCCAGCACCGGACAGGGGTCCTCCTACGAGCAGTACTTC. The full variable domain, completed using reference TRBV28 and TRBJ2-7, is DVKVTQSSRYLVKRTGEKVFLECVQDMDHENMFWYRQDPGLGLRLIYFSYDVKMKEKGDIPEGYSVSREKKERFSLILESASTNQTSMYLCASTGQGSSYEQYFGPGTRLTVT.

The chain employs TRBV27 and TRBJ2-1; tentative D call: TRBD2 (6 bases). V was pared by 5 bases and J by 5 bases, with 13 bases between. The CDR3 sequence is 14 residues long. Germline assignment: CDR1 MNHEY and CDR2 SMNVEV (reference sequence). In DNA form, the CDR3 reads TGTGCCAGCAGTAGGGGACTCCCGGACAATGAGCAGTTCTTC. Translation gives CASSRGLPDNEQFF.

The CDR3 sequence is CASRPTGSTEAFF. Written as DNA, the CDR3 is TGTGCCAGCAGACCTACAGGGAGCACTGAAGCTTTCTTT. The chain uses TRBV6-5 and TRBJ1-1, with D possibly TRBD1 on 6 matching bases. The germline V and J ends were trimmed by 6 bases and 4 bases, with 12 bases remaining between them. Germline V lookup: CDR1 MNHEY, CDR2 SVGAGI. This CDR3 spans 13 amino acids.

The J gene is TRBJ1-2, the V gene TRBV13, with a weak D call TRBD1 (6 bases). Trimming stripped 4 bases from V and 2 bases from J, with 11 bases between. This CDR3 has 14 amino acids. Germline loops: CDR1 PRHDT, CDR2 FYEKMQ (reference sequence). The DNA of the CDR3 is TGTGCCAGCAGCTCTCGGGGGGCCAACTATGGCTACACCTTC. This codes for CASSSRGANYGYTF.

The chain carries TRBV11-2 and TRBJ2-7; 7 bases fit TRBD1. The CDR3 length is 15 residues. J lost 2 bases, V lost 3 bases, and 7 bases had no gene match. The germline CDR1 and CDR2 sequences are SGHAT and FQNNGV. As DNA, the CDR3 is TGTGCCAGCAGCTTCACAGGGGTTTTTCCCTACGAGCAGTACTTC. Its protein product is CASSFTGVFPYEQYF.

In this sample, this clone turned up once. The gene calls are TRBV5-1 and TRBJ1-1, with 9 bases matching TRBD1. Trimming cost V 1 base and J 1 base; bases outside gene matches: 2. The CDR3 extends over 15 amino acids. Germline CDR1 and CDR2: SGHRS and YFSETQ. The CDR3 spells CASSLTGGANTEAFF. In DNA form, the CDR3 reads TGCGCCAGCAGCTTGACAGGGGGCGCGAACACTGAAGCTTTCTTT. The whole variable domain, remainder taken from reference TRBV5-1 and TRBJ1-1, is KAGVTQTPRYLIKTRGQQVTLSCSPISGHRSVSWYQQTPGQGLQFLFEYFSETQRNKGNFPGRFSGRQFSNSRSEMNVSTLELGDSALYLCASSLTGGANTEAFFGQGTRLTVV.

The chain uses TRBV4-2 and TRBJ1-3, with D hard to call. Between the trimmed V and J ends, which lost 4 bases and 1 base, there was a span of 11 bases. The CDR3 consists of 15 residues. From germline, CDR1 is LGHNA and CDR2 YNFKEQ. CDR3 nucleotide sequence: TGTGCCAGCAGCCCGCGGGTAGGGTCTGGAAACACCATATATTTT. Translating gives CASSPRVGSGNTIYF.

The CDR3 sequence is CASSPLQGNEQFF. The CDR3 DNA is TGTGCCAGCTCACCTCTCCAGGGCAATGAGCAGTTCTTC. The chain has TRBV18 and TRBJ2-1; D possibly corresponds to TRBD1 (5 bases). Germline CDR1 reads KGHSH; CDR2 reads LQKENI. V lost 3 bases and J 6 bases, leaving 9 bases between the germline ends. This CDR3 is built from 13 residues. Based on the CDR3 plus reference TRBV18 and TRBJ2-1, the full variable domain is NAGVMQNPRHLVRRRGQEARLRCSPMKGHSHVYWYRQLPEEGLKFMVYLQKENIIDESGMPKERFSAEFPKEGPSILRIQQVVRGDSAAYFCASSPLQGNEQFFGPGTRLTVL.

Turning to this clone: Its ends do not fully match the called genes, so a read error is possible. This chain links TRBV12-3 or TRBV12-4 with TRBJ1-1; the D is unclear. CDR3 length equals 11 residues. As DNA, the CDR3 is TGTGCCAGCAGTTTAGCGGGCGTGTCCAGCTTT. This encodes CASSLAGVSSF.

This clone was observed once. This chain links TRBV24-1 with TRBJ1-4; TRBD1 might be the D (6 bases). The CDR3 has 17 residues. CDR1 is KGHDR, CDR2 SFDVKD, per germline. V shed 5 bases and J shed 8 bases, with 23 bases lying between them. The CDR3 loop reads CATSVGSGTFPLEKLFF. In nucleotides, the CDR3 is TGTGCCACCAGTGTCGGCTCCGGGACATTCCCCCTCGAAAAACTGTTTTTT.

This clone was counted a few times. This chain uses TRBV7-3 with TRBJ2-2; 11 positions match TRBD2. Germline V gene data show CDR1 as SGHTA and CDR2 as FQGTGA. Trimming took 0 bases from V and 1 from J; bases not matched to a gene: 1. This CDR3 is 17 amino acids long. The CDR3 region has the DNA TGTGCCAGCAGCTTAACAGGGACTAGCGGGAACACCGGGGAGCTGTTTTTT. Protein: CASSLTGTSGNTGELFF. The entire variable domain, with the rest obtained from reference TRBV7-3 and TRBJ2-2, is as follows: GAGVSQTPSNKVTEKGKYVELRCDPISGHTALYWYRQSLGQGPEFLIYFQGTGAADDSGLPNDRFFAVRPEGSVSTLKIQRTERGDSAVYLCASSLTGTSGNTGELFFGEGSRLTVL.